In this sample, the clone carrying this T cell receptor beta chain turned up many times. Antigen unknown. The junction had 9 bases not matched to a gene; V was cut back by 5 bases and J by 8 bases. This CDR3 has 15 amino acids. From germline, CDR1 is SEHNR and CDR2 FQNEAQ (reference sequence). This specimen comes from a study of T cell repertoires in cytomegalovirus infection. Turning to the study itself: Indicated by public TCR beta signatures were CMV infection and matching HLA type.

TCRdb reanalysed the reads using MiXCR and keeps one entry per CDR3 protein. The profile covers some 800,000 distinct CDR3 sequences, with approximately 32% appearing a single time and about an eighth taken by the ten largest. The sequenced sample was cultured CD8+ T cells from PBMCs, obtained from culture after CMV antigen stimulation. The clonotype was recovered from a human donor in good health (CMV status not recorded). Some clones in this sample may be carry-over from other donors' samples. J is TRBJ1-4 and V is TRBV7-9; TRBD1 agrees at 9 bases. In nucleotides, the CDR3 is TGTGCCAGCAGCACTGGGACAGGGCGCCGAGAAAAACTGTTTTTT. This translates into CASSTGTGRREKLFF.